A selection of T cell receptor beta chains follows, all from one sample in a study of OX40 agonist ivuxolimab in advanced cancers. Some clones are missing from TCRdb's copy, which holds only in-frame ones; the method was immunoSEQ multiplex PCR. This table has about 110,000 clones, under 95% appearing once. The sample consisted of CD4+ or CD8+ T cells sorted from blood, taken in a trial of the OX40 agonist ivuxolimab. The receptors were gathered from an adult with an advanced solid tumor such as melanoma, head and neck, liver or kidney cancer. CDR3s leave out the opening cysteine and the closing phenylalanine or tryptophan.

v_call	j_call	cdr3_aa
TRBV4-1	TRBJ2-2	ASSQDLTIGELF
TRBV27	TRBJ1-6	ASSFRGGNSPLH
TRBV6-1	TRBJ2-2	ASSRLYGELF
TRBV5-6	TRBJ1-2	ASSLRSYGYT
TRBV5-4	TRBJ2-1	ASYKAGSSYNEQF
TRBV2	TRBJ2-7	ASSPRLAGAISYEQY
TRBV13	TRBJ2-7	ASSRGGSYEQY
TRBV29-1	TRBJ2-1	SAGQGAGEQF
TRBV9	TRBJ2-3	ASSADLGADTQY
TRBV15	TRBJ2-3	ATRRLAGATQY
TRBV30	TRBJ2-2	AWGPPGELF
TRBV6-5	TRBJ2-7	ASREVGGPGDEQY
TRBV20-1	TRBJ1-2	SAMSGDGYT
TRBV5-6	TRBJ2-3	ASSNRGTSGTDTQY
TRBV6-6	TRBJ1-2	ASSYTADYGYT
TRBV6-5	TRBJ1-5	ASRLPTGLNQPQH
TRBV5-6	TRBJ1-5	ASSSGGVWGNQPQH
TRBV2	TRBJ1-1	ASSGALKNTEAF
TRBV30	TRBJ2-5	AWSVWGLAAQETQY